Included here is one T cell receptor beta chain sequence, with context. Ten or more counts support this clonotype. Its antigen target is currently unknown. No base quality values were provided; no much bigger clone lies one nucleotide off. The library was generated by PCR. Sequencing was carried out with an Illumina HiSeq 2500. To normalize quantification of the TCRbeta repertoire, the TCR libraries were built with molecular barcoding that relied on unique molecular identifiers. TCRdb trimmed public reads at Q25 via fastp, called clones via MiXCR and kept in-frame beta chains. One record per CDR3 amino acid sequence lists the most common genes and DNA. Counted in this sample were 500,000 to 650,000 distinct CDR3 sequences; over 10% of them appeared once. Of the sample, around 2.2% falls within the top ten clones. This sample was included in a study of T-cell reconstitution after alpha-beta-depleted transplantation in children (dated by TCRdb to 2016 to 2018). About the investigation overall: Using TCR repertoire profiling, the study followed T-cell immune reconstitution in a quantitative way in children after TCRalphabeta/CD19-depleted allogeneic hematopoietic cell transplantation. Paper-wide results and their limitations: About two months after transplant, the apparently early recovery of alphabetaT-cell counts reportedly depended on just several hundred clones that had expanded rapidly and came from non-depleted graft cells. Hyperexpanded clone frequencies declined over subsequent months; after one year, T-cell counts and TCRbeta diversity were mostly attributed to newly produced T cells. In some patients, the high TCRbeta diversity seen at day 60 was put down to recipient T cells and intrathymic progenitors that had survived conditioning.

There are 14 amino acids in the CDR3, from cysteine to phenylalanine inclusive. Only the CDR3 portion is preserved as DNA: 42 bases, with reading frame beginning at the first base. Trimming removed 4 bases from V and 3 bases from J, leaving 10 bases between the germline ends. CDR1 and CDR2, looked up from the germline V gene, are SGHRS and YFSETQ. Explained via the paper, the treatment or condition label denotes: allogeneic hematopoietic cell transplantation with graft depleted of TCRalphabeta T cells and CD19 B cells. TCRalphabeta/CD19-depleted allogeneic hematopoietic cell grafts were given to the transplant recipients, all of whom were children.

The source material was PBMCs, mostly from graft donor cells, sampled 360 days after TCRalphabeta/CD19-depleted stem cell transplant. The sequence joins TRBV5-1 to TRBJ1-4; a weak D assignment points to TRBD1 (6 bases agree). The receptor's source is a male patient between 10 and 17 years old who had a stem cell transplant for acute myeloid leukemia, so the T cells may come from the graft donor. The CDR3 amino acid sequence is: CASSTGQPNEKLFF. The base sequence is TGCGCCAGCAGCACAGGACAGCCTAATGAAAAACTGTTTTTT.